This section outlines one T cell receptor (beta chain) sequence together with its context. This sample's RNA came from whole unsorted tissue. The sample comes from a study of tumor and adjacent non-tumor tissue in lung cancer. Study-level information: Aged about 31 to 80 years, patients included under 13 men and a few women with stage I to III disease.

Three rounds of nested PCR, following a modified ARM-PCR protocol, produced the TCRbeta library. TCRdb ran MiXCR on the multiplex PCR reads and lists one entry per CDR3 protein. The profile covers 60,000 to 95,000 distinct CDR3 sequences, with around four fifths appearing a single time and roughly 12% taken by the ten largest. The sequencing sample was made of lung tumor tissue. This clonotype was obtained from a woman aged 50 to 65 with non-small cell lung cancer.

In DNA, the CDR3 is TGTGCCAGCAACCAATATAAGGGACTCCGGGACACTGTAGCTTTCTTT. This gives the protein CASNQYKGLRDTVAFF. The V and J genes are TRBV12-1 and TRBJ1-1. TRBV12-1 corresponds to a pseudogene. The CDR3 spans 16 residues.